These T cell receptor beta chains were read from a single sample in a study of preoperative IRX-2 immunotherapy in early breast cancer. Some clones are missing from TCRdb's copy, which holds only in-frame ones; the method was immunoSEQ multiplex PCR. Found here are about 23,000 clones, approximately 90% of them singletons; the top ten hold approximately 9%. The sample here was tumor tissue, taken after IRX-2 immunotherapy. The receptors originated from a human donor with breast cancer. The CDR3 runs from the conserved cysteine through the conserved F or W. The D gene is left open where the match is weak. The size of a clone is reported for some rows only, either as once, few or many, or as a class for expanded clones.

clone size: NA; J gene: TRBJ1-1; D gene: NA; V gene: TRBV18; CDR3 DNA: TGTGCCAGCTCACCGGAAGTTGGAGACACTGAAGCTTTCTTT; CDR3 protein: CASSPEVGDTEAFF
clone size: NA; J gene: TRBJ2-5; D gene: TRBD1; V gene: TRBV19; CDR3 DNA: TGTGCCAGTAGTGCATGGGACAGCCAAGAGACCCAGTACTTC; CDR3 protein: CASSAWDSQETQYF
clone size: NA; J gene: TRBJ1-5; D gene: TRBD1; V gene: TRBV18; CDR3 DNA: TGTGCCAGCTCACCAGGGACAGGGGAGAGCAATCAGCCCCAGCATTTT; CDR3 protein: CASSPGTGESNQPQHF
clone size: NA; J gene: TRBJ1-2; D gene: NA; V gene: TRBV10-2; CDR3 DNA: TGCGCCAGCACGGGGGAAGGCTATGGCTACACCTTC; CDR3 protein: CASTGEGYGYTF
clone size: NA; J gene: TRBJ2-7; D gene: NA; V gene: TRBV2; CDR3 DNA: TGTGCCAGCAGTGGACTCTCCTACGAGCAGTACTTC; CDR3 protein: CASSGLSYEQYF
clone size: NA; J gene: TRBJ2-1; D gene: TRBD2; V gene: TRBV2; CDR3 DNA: TGTGCCAGCAGCGGGGGGGCGCGCTACAATGAGCAGTTCTTC; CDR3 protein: CASSGGARYNEQFF
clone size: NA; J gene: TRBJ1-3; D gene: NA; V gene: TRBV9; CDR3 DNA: TGTGCCAGCAGCGTGAGAGGGGCTGGAAACACCATATATTTT; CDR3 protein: CASSVRGAGNTIYF
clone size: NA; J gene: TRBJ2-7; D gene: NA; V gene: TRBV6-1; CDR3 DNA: TGTGCCAGCAGCAACGGGCCAAACTACGAGCAGTACTTC; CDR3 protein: CASSNGPNYEQYF
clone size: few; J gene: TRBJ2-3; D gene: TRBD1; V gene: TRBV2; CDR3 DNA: TGTGCCAGCAGGGTGACAGGGTGGGTAACAGATACGCAGTATTTT; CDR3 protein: CASRVTGWVTDTQYF
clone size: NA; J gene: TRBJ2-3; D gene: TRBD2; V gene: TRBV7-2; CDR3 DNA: TGTGCCAGCAGCATCCGGACTAGCGGGGGCCTTCACACAGATACGCAGTATTTT; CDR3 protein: CASSIRTSGGLHTDTQYF
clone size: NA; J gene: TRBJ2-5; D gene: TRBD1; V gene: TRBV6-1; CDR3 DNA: TGTGCCAGCAATATCCGGGACAGGGAGACCCAGTACTTC; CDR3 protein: CASNIRDRETQYF
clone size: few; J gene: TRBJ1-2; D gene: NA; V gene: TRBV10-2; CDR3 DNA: TGCGCCACCAGGGATAGGAAGGACTATGGCTACACCTTC; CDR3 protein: CATRDRKDYGYTF
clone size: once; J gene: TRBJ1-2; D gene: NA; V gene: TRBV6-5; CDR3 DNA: TGTGCCAGCAGTTTCGATGGGGGGCCCTATGGCTACACCTTC; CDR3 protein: CASSFDGGPYGYTF
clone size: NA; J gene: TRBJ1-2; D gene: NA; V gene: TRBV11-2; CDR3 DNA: TGTGCCAGCAGCTTAGTGCAGGGGAACTATGGCTACACCTTC; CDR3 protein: CASSLVQGNYGYTF
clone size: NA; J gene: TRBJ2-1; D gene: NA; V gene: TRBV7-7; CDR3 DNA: TGTGCCAGCAGCCTAAATCTGGGGAATGAGCAGTTCTTC; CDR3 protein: CASSLNLGNEQFF
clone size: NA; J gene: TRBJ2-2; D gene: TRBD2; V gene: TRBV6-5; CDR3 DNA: TGTGCCAGCAGATATAGCGGGAGGGACACCGGGGAGCTGTTTTTT; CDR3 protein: CASRYSGRDTGELFF
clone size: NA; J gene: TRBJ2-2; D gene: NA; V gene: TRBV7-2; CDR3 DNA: TGTGCCAGCAGCTTGGCAGGGTGGGACACCGGGGAGCTGTTTTTT; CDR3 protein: CASSLAGWDTGELFF
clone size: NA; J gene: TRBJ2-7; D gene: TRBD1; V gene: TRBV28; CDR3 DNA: TGTGCCAGCAGTGGCCCGGGACAGGGGGACGAGCAGTACTTC; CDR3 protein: CASSGPGQGDEQYF
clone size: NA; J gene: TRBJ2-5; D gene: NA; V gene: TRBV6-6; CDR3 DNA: TGTGCCAGCAGTCTCAGAGGTAAAGAGACCCAGTACTTC; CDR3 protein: CASSLRGKETQYF
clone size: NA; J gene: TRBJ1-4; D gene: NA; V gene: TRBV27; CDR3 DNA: TGTGCCAGCAGGCTGAGAGGGACTCAGAATGAAAAACTGTTTTTT; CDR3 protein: CASRLRGTQNEKLFF
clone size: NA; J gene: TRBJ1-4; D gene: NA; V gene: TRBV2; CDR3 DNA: TGTGCCAGCAGTGAGGGGTTAAACGGGAAAAATGAAAAACTGTTTTTT; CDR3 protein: CASSEGLNGKNEKLFF
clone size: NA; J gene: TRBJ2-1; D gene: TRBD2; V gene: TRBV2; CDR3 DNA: TGTGCCAGCAGTGATCGTTTTAGCGGGGGGGTTTACAATGAGCAGTTCTTC; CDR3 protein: CASSDRFSGGVYNEQFF
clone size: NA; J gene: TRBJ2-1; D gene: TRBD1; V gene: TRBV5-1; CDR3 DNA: TGCGCCAGCAGCCCCCTAGGGGGCATTGAGCAGTTCTTC; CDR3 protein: CASSPLGGIEQFF
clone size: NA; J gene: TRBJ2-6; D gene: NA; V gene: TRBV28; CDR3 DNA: TGTGCCAGCAGTTACGCATGGGGGCAGATCGCTGGGGCCAACGTCCTGACTTTC; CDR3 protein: CASSYAWGQIAGANVLTF